This TCR beta chain was sequenced in a study of cytomegalovirus exposure and HLA in healthy donors (dated by TCRdb to about 2017). About the investigation overall: According to a later analysis, one platform produced both the roughly 120 validation repertoires and the 666 repertoires of the first cohort. The study aimed to test whether cataloging public T cell receptors could reveal signatures of past pathogen exposure. Along with the approximately 700-subject first cohort, a separate validation cohort of over a hundred different subjects was used. To predict cytomegalovirus infection status, the study combined high-throughput TCR immunosequencing, statistical association of individual TCRs with disease status, and machine learning. Overall study results and their limits: A later analysis lacked HLA typing for the validation cohort, so it scored co-occurrence in that cohort across all 120 repertoires. It was suggested by the authors that the approach could potentially be generalized to other disease states and immunological phenotypes. In a later analysis, TCRs clustered in the first cohort were found to also tend to co-occur in the roughly 120 validation repertoires, with approximately 95% of cluster scores above 0. Most TCR sequences were seen in very few donors, while some public TCRs were found in many individuals. The study listed 150 to 200 TCR beta chains as associated with cytomegalovirus. A few of the identified cytomegalovirus-associated TCR beta chains were confirmed in vitro to be specific for cytomegalovirus antigens. The classifier was reported to diagnose cytomegalovirus status with high specificity and sensitivity in both the original cohort and the validation cohort.

This clone was counted between two and nine times. The antigen it binds to is not known. Base qualities are missing; no much larger clone stands one base away. The donors belonged to the validation cohort of over a hundred subjects, which was separate from the roughly 670-subject first cohort. Libraries came from the immunoSEQ multiplex PCR assay. Per the authors' processing: A statistical classification framework was built to diagnose cytomegalovirus status from the catalog of TCR beta chain sequences. TCRdb holds this immuneACCESS table with in-frame rearrangements only. Some clones are missing; in checked studies, unresolved V genes explain under half, and the rest has no known cause. The DNA gave D and trimming, while V, J and clone size come from that table. The sample table holds some 170,000 clones, of which roughly 86% were seen once. Under 13% of the sample is taken by the ten largest. The source material was PBMCs. This receptor was obtained from a woman aged 18-30 years in good health and CMV-seropositive.

The DNA sequence reads TGTGCCAGCAGTCCCCGGGAAATCTATGGCTACACCTTC. This yields the protein CASSPREIYGYTF. This sequence uses TRBV6-5 and TRBJ1-2; the D gene is not confidently resolved. The CDR3, from cysteine to phenylalanine, totals 13 residues. Of the read, only the CDR3 DNA is kept; its 39 bases are in frame from base 1. The germline V gene sets CDR1 to MNHEY and CDR2 to SVGAGI. The V and J ends are trimmed by 5 bases and 4 bases, leaving 11 bases between them.